The 25 T cell receptor beta chains below were found in one sample sequenced in a study of blood T cell repertoires in COVID-19. Measured with immunoSEQ multiplex PCR; TCRdb has only the in-frame clones, and not every one. The repertoire holds 180,000 or so clones, with about 82% as singletons. The sequenced sample was PBMCs or T cells enriched from blood (not recorded which). Receptor source: a man aged 35 to 55 with acute COVID-19.

This chain uses TRBV7-9 with TRBJ2-2; D possibly corresponds to TRBD2 (6 bases). The CDR3 sequence is 15 residues long. Germline V CDR1 and CDR2: SEHNR, FQNEAQ (reference sequence). V dropped 2 bases and J dropped 4 bases, with 11 bases sitting between them. The CDR3 region is CASSLLGLLTGELFF. DNA of the CDR3: TGTGCCAGCAGCTTACTTGGACTACTCACCGGGGAGCTGTTTTTT.

The V gene is TRBV7-3, the J gene TRBJ2-3; 9 bases fit TRBD2. Germline V gene lookup returns CDR1 SGHTA and CDR2 FQGTGA. J lost 3 bases, V lost 5 bases, and 12 bases had no gene match. The CDR3 runs 17 residues. In DNA form, the CDR3 reads TGTGCCAGCAGCCCAACCCCACTAGCGGGTGGTACAGATACGCAGTATTTT. Its translation is CASSPTPLAGGTDTQYF. Using reference TRBV7-3 and TRBJ2-3 for the parts outside the CDR3, the full variable domain is GAGVSQTPSNKVTEKGKYVELRCDPISGHTALYWYRQSLGQGPEFLIYFQGTGAADDSGLPNDRFFAVRPEGSVSTLKIQRTERGDSAVYLCASSPTPLAGGTDTQYFGPGTRLTVL.

This clone has only a few counts. V is TRBV5-5 and J is TRBJ1-2, with D tentatively TRBD1 (6 bases). Trimming left V 0 bases short and J 8 bases short, with 14 bases between. The germline gives CDR1 SGHKS, CDR2 YYEKEE (reference sequence). The CDR3 spans 14 residues. The CDR3 region is CASSLEGQSLGYTF. Written as DNA, the CDR3 is TGTGCCAGCAGCTTGGAAGGACAGTCACTAGGCTACACCTTC.

The chain uses TRBV5-5 and TRBJ2-7; 12 bases match TRBD1. This CDR3 contains 17 residues. Germline lookup yields CDR1 SGHKS and CDR2 YYEKEE (reference sequence). V gave up 5 bases and J gave up 5 bases; unmatched junction bases: 14. The CDR3 spells CASRIPAGGQGANEQYF. DNA of the CDR3: TGTGCCAGCAGGATTCCGGCGGGGGGACAGGGGGCTAACGAGCAGTACTTC.

This clone has just one count. The chain combines TRBV19 with TRBJ2-3, with a weak D call TRBD2 (5 bases). Trimming pared 3 bases from V and 3 bases from J, leaving 13 bases between. The CDR3 extends over 15 amino acids. Germline loops: CDR1 LNHDA, CDR2 SQIVND (reference sequence). In nucleotides, the CDR3 is TGTGCCAGTAGTATGAATAGCGTTCCGACAGATACGCAGTATTTT. It yields the protein CASSMNSVPTDTQYF. The full variable domain, in which reference TRBV19 and TRBJ2-3 provide the parts outside the CDR3, is DGGITQSPKYLFRKEGQNVTLSCEQNLNHDAMYWYRQDPGQGLRLIYYSQIVNDFQKGDIAEGYSVSREKKESFPLTVTSAQKNPTAFYLCASSMNSVPTDTQYFGPGTRLTVL.

The chain employs TRBV6-5 and TRBJ1-2; D is perhaps TRBD1 (5 bases). Germline values: CDR1 MNHEY, CDR2 SVGAGI. The CDR3 covers 15 residues. V was shortened by 5 bases and J by 8 bases, with 21 bases between the two germline ends. The CDR3 bases are TGTGCCAGCAGTCCACTAAAGACAGCTGTGTTGGGCTACACCTTC. Its translation: CASSPLKTAVLGYTF.

The CDR3 nucleotides are TGCGCCAGCAGCCAAGCACTTGGGAACAGGGGTAACACTGAAGCTTTCTTT. Amino acids: CASSQALGNRGNTEAFF. This chain uses TRBV4-3 with TRBJ1-1; 7 positions agree with TRBD1. Trimming removed 1 base from V and 2 bases from J; junction bases left unmatched: 10. Germline CDR1 is LGHNA and CDR2 is YSLEER. The length of the CDR3 is 17 residues.

The gene calls are TRBV29-1 and TRBJ2-7; unclear D gene. Germline-derived CDR1 and CDR2 are SQVTM and ANQGSEA. The CDR3 runs to 11 residues. Trimming shortened V by 8 bases and J by 6 bases, and 14 bases separated the two germline ends. Here the CDR3 reads CSIAEMGEQYF. The CDR3 region has the DNA TGCAGCATTGCGGAGATGGGCGAGCAGTACTTC.

The rearrangement joins TRBV25-1 to TRBJ2-1; D is perhaps TRBD1 (6 bases). The CDR3 has 13 residues. Germline CDR1 and CDR2: MGHDK and SYGVNS. The V gene lost 10 bases and the J gene lost 4 bases, with 14 bases spanning the gap. This CDR3 is CATLTGRYNEQFF. CDR3 DNA sequence: TGTGCCACCCTGACAGGTCGATACAATGAGCAGTTCTTC.

This chain links TRBV5-6 with TRBJ1-4; 9 nucleotides align to TRBD1. Germline values: CDR1 SGHDT, CDR2 YYEEEE. Trimming removed 3 bases from V and 4 bases from J; junction bases left unmatched: 7. This CDR3 spans 16 amino acids. The CDR3 coding sequence is TGTGCCAGCAGCTCATACAGGGGGCTGGGTAATGAAAAACTGTTTTTT. Translation gives CASSSYRGLGNEKLFF.

CDR3 nucleotides: TGCGCCAGTAGGCGGGATACAGATACGCAGTATTTT. Residues: CASRRDTDTQYF. The V gene is TRBV5-1, the J gene TRBJ2-3; tentative D call: TRBD2 (6 bases). The CDR3 is 12 residues long. Germline-derived CDR1 and CDR2 are SGHRS and YFSETQ. The germline V and J ends were trimmed by 8 bases and 3 bases, with 10 bases remaining between them.

This clone has just one count. The chain is built from TRBV2 and TRBJ2-5; possibly TRBD1 for D (5 bases). Trimming took 7 bases from V and 4 from J, leaving 19 bases between them. This CDR3 comprises 15 residues. Germline lookup yields CDR1 SNHLY and CDR2 FYNNEI. DNA for the CDR3: TGTGCCAGCAACCCCCCAGGGAAGGGTGGAGAGACCCAGTACTTC. Its protein is CASNPPGKGGETQYF.

The chain links TRBV7-9 to TRBJ2-7; TRBD1 matches 7 bases. Per the germline V gene, CDR1 is SEHNR and CDR2 is FQNEAQ (reference sequence). Trimming took 5 bases from V and 6 from J; bases not matched to a gene: 10. The CDR3 spans 14 residues. Written as DNA, the CDR3 is TGTGCCAGCAGCAGAGACCGGGACAGTAGCGAGCAGTACTTC. This sequence encodes CASSRDRDSSEQYF.

V usage is TRBV6-4 and J usage is TRBJ2-6; 7 bases are shared with TRBD1. This CDR3 region has 17 residues. Per the germline V gene, CDR1 is MRHNA and CDR2 is SNTAGT. J lost 0 bases, V lost 6 bases, and 8 bases had no gene match. Here the CDR3 DNA reads TGTGCCAGCAGCTCCGGGACAGTGCTCTCTGGGGCCAACGTCCTGACTTTC. Amino acids: CASSSGTVLSGANVLTF.

This clone was seen only once. The V and J genes are TRBV28 and TRBJ1-1; D ambiguous. Germline V gives CDR1 MDHEN, CDR2 SYDVKM. Trimming pared 5 bases from V and 0 bases from J, leaving 10 bases between. The CDR3 has 14 amino acids. The chain's CDR3 is CASSPLRMNTEAFF. The CDR3 DNA reads as TGTGCCAGCAGTCCCCTGCGGATGAACACTGAAGCTTTCTTT.

The chain links TRBV2 to TRBJ2-7; 14 bases are a match to TRBD2. Germline-derived CDR1 and CDR2 are SNHLY and FYNNEI. CDR3 length: 20 amino acids. The V segment lost 5 bases and the J segment 0 bases; nucleotides outside the gene matches: 15. The CDR3 loop is CASSRLLGLAGDRSSYEQYF. The CDR3 region has the DNA TGTGCCAGCAGTCGACTATTGGGACTAGCGGGGGATCGGAGCTCCTACGAGCAGTACTTC.

This clone was counted a few times. The chain recombines TRBV27 with TRBJ2-7, with 8 positions matching TRBD1. Germline V gives CDR1 MNHEY, CDR2 SMNVEV (reference sequence). The V gene end was trimmed by 4 bases and the J gene end by 9 bases; junction bases not matched to a gene: 11. The CDR3 is 14 residues long. CDR3 residues: CASSSSSTGGWQYF. The CDR3 DNA reads TGTGCCAGCAGTTCATCCTCCACAGGGGGTTGGCAGTACTTC.

The CDR3 sequence: CASRQSVSHGLAGVYNEQFF. For the CDR3, the DNA is TGTGCCAGCAGACAATCTGTTAGTCACGGGCTAGCGGGAGTCTACAATGAGCAGTTCTTC. This chain links TRBV14 with TRBJ2-1; 10 bases are a match to TRBD2. The CDR3 extends over 20 amino acids. V shed 6 bases and J 3 bases; nucleotides not matched to a gene: 20. CDR1 is SGHDN, CDR2 FVKESK, per germline. The full variable domain, rest sourced from reference TRBV14 and TRBJ2-1, is EAGVTQFPSHSVIEKGQTVTLRCDPISGHDNLYWYRRVMGKEIKFLLHFVKESKQDESGMPNNRFLAERTGGTYSTLKVQPAELEDSGVYFCASRQSVSHGLAGVYNEQFFGPGTRLTVL.

The CDR3 DNA reads as TGTGCCAGCAGTGAAGGACTAGCGGGGTTAACAGATACGCAGTATTTT. It yields the protein CASSEGLAGLTDTQYF. The chain is built from TRBV2 and TRBJ2-3; 11 bases match TRBD2. The germline CDR1 and CDR2 sequences are SNHLY and FYNNEI. The trim removed 1 base at V and 3 bases at J, leaving 3 bases unmatched. The CDR3 runs 16 residues.

The chain couples TRBV27 to TRBJ2-5, with a possible D match to TRBD2 (5 bases). The germline gives CDR1 MNHEY, CDR2 SMNVEV (reference sequence). V lost 5 bases, J lost 3 bases, and 22 bases lay in between. There are 17 residues in the CDR3. CDR3 protein: CASSDPSGGSLEETQYF. CDR3 nucleotides: TGTGCCAGCAGTGATCCCAGCGGCGGGTCCCTCGAAGAGACCCAGTACTTC.

The J gene is TRBJ2-7, the V gene TRBV9; TRBD2 is a possible D gene (6 bases). V lost 2 bases and J lost 3, with 12 bases in between. The germline V gene encodes CDR1 SGDLS and CDR2 YYNGEE. CDR3 length: 14 amino acids. The CDR3 here is CASSVGRDVYEQYF. The CDR3 DNA follows: TGTGCCAGCAGCGTGGGGCGGGACGTCTACGAGCAGTACTTC.

This chain uses TRBV3-1 (or the pseudogene TRBV3-2) with TRBJ2-1; maybe TRBD1 (5 bases). V was trimmed by 1 base and J by 7 bases, leaving 17 bases between them. The CDR3 is 16 amino acids. CDR1 is LGHDT and CDR2 is YNNKEL in the germline V gene (reference sequence). The CDR3 reads CASSQGSTGRKNEQFF. The CDR3 DNA sequence: TGTGCCAGCAGCCAAGGGTCAACAGGTAGAAAGAATGAGCAGTTCTTC.

The chain couples TRBV3-1 (or the pseudogene TRBV3-2) to TRBJ1-1; 10 bases are shared with TRBD1. Trimming took 2 bases from V and 9 from J; bases not matched to a gene: 6. The CDR3 is 14 amino acids. Germline CDR1 reads LGHDT; CDR2 reads YNNKEL (reference sequence). The CDR3 is CASSQQYDRGQAFF. The CDR3 DNA sequence: TGTGCCAGCAGCCAACAATACGACAGGGGGCAAGCTTTCTTT.

CDR3 DNA: TGTGCCAGCAGTTTAGGACCGGGGACAGAGTCACCCCTCCACTTT. Encoded protein: CASSLGPGTESPLHF. The chain joins TRBV28 to TRBJ1-6; 7 bases agree with TRBD1. The V gene's germline CDR1 is MDHEN and CDR2 SYDVKM. The trim removed 2 bases at V and 10 bases at J, leaving 8 bases unmatched. This CDR3 is 15 amino acids long.

The J gene is TRBJ1-2, the V gene TRBV7-9; the match to TRBD1 covers 7 bases. The CDR3 is 15 amino acids. Germline assignment: CDR1 SEHNR and CDR2 FQNEAQ (reference sequence). The V gene end was trimmed by 5 bases and the J gene end by 4 bases; junction bases not matched to a gene: 10. CDR3 sequence: CASSGAGTDLYGYTF. In nucleotides, the CDR3 is TGTGCCAGCAGCGGCGCCGGGACAGACCTCTATGGCTACACCTTC.